The rows below give T cell receptor beta chains drawn from one sample of a study of blood T cell repertoires in COVID-19. Profiled with immunoSEQ multiplex PCR; TCRdb holds only in-frame clones, not every one. The sample holds 130,000 to 150,000 clones, over 70% seen once. Material: peripheral blood. The receptors shown here come from a woman aged 60-75 years with acute or convalescent COVID-19. The CDR3 runs from the conserved cysteine through the conserved F or W. Each record gives: J gene, D gene, clone size, V gene, CDR3 DNA, CDR3 protein. A D gene is named only where the DNA matches it firmly. The listing skips clone size in some rows; elsewhere it reads once, few, many or a size class.

TRBJ2-3 - - TRBV13 TGTGCCAGCAGCTTAAATGGGGGCCCAGGAGATACGCAGTATTTT CASSLNGGPGDTQYF
TRBJ2-7 - - TRBV3-1/TRBV3-2 TGTGCCAGCAGCCGAAAGGTCGGACACGACTACGAGCAGTACTTC CASSRKVGHDYEQYF
TRBJ1-5 - - TRBV9 TGTGCCAGCAGCAGAGGGGGATTGTATCAGCCCCAGCATTTT CASSRGGLYQPQHF
TRBJ1-1 - - TRBV9 TGTGCCAGCAGCGCTAGTAGAGCAGGGGCAGAGGCAGCTTTCTTT CASSASRAGAEAAFF
TRBJ2-7 TRBD2 - TRBV29-1 TGCAGCGTTGCCCTTACTAGCGGGAGGGCCCACGAGCAGTACTTC CSVALTSGRAHEQYF
TRBJ2-5 TRBD2 - TRBV14 TGTGCCAGCAGCCAAGACCACCGGCGGGAGGGCCGTCTAGAGACCCAGTACTTC CASSQDHRREGRLETQYF
TRBJ1-2 - - TRBV30 TGTGCCTGGAGCAGGGACTCTCGCTATGGCTACACCTTC CAWSRDSRYGYTF
TRBJ2-7 TRBD2 - TRBV2 TGTGCCAGCAATGGACTAGCCGATACTTCCTACGAGCAGTACTTC CASNGLADTSYEQYF
TRBJ2-1 - few TRBV3-1/TRBV3-2 TGTGCCAGCAGCCTGGACAGGGAGGGGCAGTTCTTC CASSLDREGQFF
TRBJ1-4 - - TRBV28 TGTGCCAGCAGCAGACAGGTTAATGAAAAACTGTTTTTT CASSRQVNEKLFF
TRBJ1-6 TRBD1 - TRBV15 TGTGCCACCAGCAGAGAGATGACAGGGGTCAATTCACCCCTCCACTTT CATSREMTGVNSPLHF
TRBJ2-1 - - TRBV6-5 TGTGCCAGCAACACGGGGAATGAGCAGTTCTTC CASNTGNEQFF
TRBJ2-3 TRBD2 once TRBV27 TGTGCCAGCAGTACCACTAGCGCACCTAGCACAGATACGCAGTATTTT CASSTTSAPSTDTQYF
TRBJ2-5 TRBD2 - TRBV5-1 TGCGCCAGCAGCAAGGGACTAGCGGGTGGTGAGACCCAGTACTTC CASSKGLAGGETQYF
TRBJ2-7 - - TRBV28 TGTGCCAGCAGGATACAGGGCTACGAGCAGTACTTC CASRIQGYEQYF
TRBJ2-3 - few TRBV18 TGTGCCAGCTCCCCCCCGGAGCATACGCAGTATTTT CASSPPEHTQYF
TRBJ2-3 - - TRBV7-2 TGTGCCAGCAGCTTAGACAGGCGAGCAGATACGCAGTATTTT CASSLDRRADTQYF
TRBJ1-4 - - TRBV7-9 TGTGCCAGCAGCCGACTCACAGGGAACTTTAATGAAAAACTGTTTTTT CASSRLTGNFNEKLFF
TRBJ2-3 - - TRBV28 TGTGCCAGCAGTTTACTAGGGGAGGCAGATACGCAGTATTTT CASSLLGEADTQYF
TRBJ1-1 TRBD1 - TRBV28 TGTGCCAGCAGTAAGAGGGGGCGAAAGCAGAACACTGAAGCTTTCTTT CASSKRGRKQNTEAFF
TRBJ2-5 TRBD2 once TRBV2 TGTGCCAGTTTAGCGGGAAGGCAAGAGACCCAGTACTTC CASLAGRQETQYF
TRBJ2-1 - - TRBV18 TGTGCCAGCTCACCTTTCGGGGGTGAGGCAGTCAATGAGCAGTTCTTC CASSPFGGEAVNEQFF
TRBJ2-3 TRBD2 - TRBV10-3 TGTGCCATCAGTGGGGGCAGCGGGGAGAGGGAAGATACGCAGTATTTT CAISGGSGEREDTQYF
TRBJ2-5 TRBD1 - TRBV5-1 TGCGCCAGCTCAGGGGCCTCTTCGCGACAGGGGCAAGAGACCCAGTACTTC CASSGASSRQGQETQYF
TRBJ2-7 - - TRBV18 TGTGCCAGCTCGCCTTCCGGGATTTCCTACGAGCAGTACTTC CASSPSGISYEQYF
TRBJ2-7 - - TRBV24-1 TGTGCCACCGGACAGTTCTACGAGCAGTACTTC CATGQFYEQYF
TRBJ1-2 - once TRBV6-1 TGTGCCAGCAGTGAATTTCTGCTTATCATAGAAGGCTACACCTTC CASSEFLLIIEGYTF
TRBJ2-1 - - TRBV7-9 TGTGCCAGCAGCTTAGGGGGACTCCCACATGAGCAGTTCTTC CASSLGGLPHEQFF
TRBJ2-7 TRBD2 - TRBV27 TGTGCCAACGACGCCCCTTGGACTAGCGAGTCCTACGAGCAGTACTTC CANDAPWTSESYEQYF
TRBJ2-2 TRBD2 - TRBV3-1/TRBV3-2 TGTGCCAGCAGCCTTTTAGCGGGGATGTTTCGCGGGGAGCTGTTTTTT CASSLLAGMFRGELFF
TRBJ1-1 TRBD1 few TRBV18 TGTGCCAGCTCACCACGACAGGGGAGAGGGTACACTGAAGCTTTCTTT CASSPRQGRGYTEAFF
TRBJ2-7 TRBD1 few TRBV7-8 TGTGCCAGCAGCCCCCGGACAGGGGGCAACGAGCAGTACTTC CASSPRTGGNEQYF
TRBJ2-2 - - TRBV7-9 TGTGCCAGCAGCTCGGACAGCGGGGAGCTGTTTTTT CASSSDSGELFF
TRBJ2-5 - - TRBV30 TGTGCCTGGAGCTCCTTGTCGTCAGAGACCCAGTACTTC CAWSSLSSETQYF
TRBJ2-3 - - TRBV9 TGTGCCAGCAGCGGACGATTGGACAGTACAGATACGCAGTATTTT CASSGRLDSTDTQYF
TRBJ2-7 - few TRBV9 TGTGCCAGCAGCGTAGAGGCGGGAAACACCTACGAGCAGTACTTC CASSVEAGNTYEQYF
TRBJ2-7 TRBD2 - TRBV10-2 TGCGCCAGCAGGGATGACCGTACGGGAGGGTTTTACGAGCAGTACTTC CASRDDRTGGFYEQYF
TRBJ2-2 - - TRBV2 TGTGCCAGCAGAAAGACAGCTTCGAACACCGGGGAGCTGTTTTTT CASRKTASNTGELFF
TRBJ1-1 TRBD1 - TRBV7-8 TGTGCCAGCAGCTTAGTAAGGGGGCGGAACACTGAAGCTTTCTTT CASSLVRGRNTEAFF
TRBJ2-1 TRBD2 once TRBV5-6 TGTGCCAGCTCCCACGAACTAGCGGAGTACAATGAGCAGTTCTTC CASSHELAEYNEQFF
TRBJ2-7 TRBD2 - TRBV19 TGTGCCAGTAGTTTCACTAGCGGGAGCTCCTACGAGCAGTACTTC CASSFTSGSSYEQYF
TRBJ1-1 - - TRBV30 TGTGCCTGGCTTGACAGTTACACTGAAGCTTTCTTT CAWLDSYTEAFF
TRBJ2-5 - - TRBV28 TGTGCCAGCAGTGGCTTTGCAGCCCAGTACTTC CASSGFAAQYF
TRBJ2-3 TRBD2 - TRBV29-1 TGCAGCGTTGTGGGAGGGACTCGGAGGTCGGCAGATACGCAGTATTTT CSVVGGTRRSADTQYF
TRBJ2-7 - - TRBV6-5 TGTGCCAGCATGGGCCCGATCCCCTACGAGCAGTACTTC CASMGPIPYEQYF
TRBJ1-4 - - TRBV5-1 TGCGCCAGCAGCCTCAACAGGGCGGATGAAAAACTGTTTTTT CASSLNRADEKLFF
TRBJ1-2 TRBD1 few TRBV3-1/TRBV3-2 TGTGCCAGCAGCCAAGAGGACAGGGGAGAATGGGGAGGCTACACCTTC CASSQEDRGEWGGYTF
TRBJ2-5 - - TRBV28 TGTGCCAGCAGTTCCCCGGCGGGCCAAGAGACCCAGTACTTC CASSSPAGQETQYF
TRBJ2-1 - - TRBV13 TGTGCCAGCAGCTTAAAACGGTTCAATGAGCAGTTCTTC CASSLKRFNEQFF
TRBJ2-1 - once TRBV21-1 TGTGCCAGCAGCACCTTAGGGCCTACACTAGCGGGAGGGCACTCCCACAATGAGCAGTTCTTC CASSTLGPTLAGGHSHNEQFF
TRBJ2-5 - - TRBV18 TGTGCCAGCTCAAACGCGAGGGCTAGTCGAGAGACCCAGTACTTC CASSNARASRETQYF